This T cell receptor (beta chain) appears in the sequencing data of a study of human T cells and chemical hapten exposure. In the study overall: Per-sample variation in TCR yield stemmed mainly from small pooled library volume differences.

In its sample, this clonotype was seen many times. The CDR3 is made up of 12 amino acids. Trimming left V 7 bases short and J 7 bases short, with 13 bases between. The V gene's germline CDR1 is SGHTA and CDR2 FQGTGA. Time point meaning: patch test 2, 6 weeks after DPC sensitization. The treatment here: therapeutic diphenylcyclopropenone sensitization with weekly scalp DPC. Unique molecular identifiers were linked by the library to individual cDNA molecules. In the source study's methods: There were a median of roughly 100,000 TCRs per sample, with a range from roughly 20,000 to 690,600. TCRdb fed the RACE reads into MiXCR, producing one record per CDR3 protein. V and J calls and clone size were set by TCRdb, not the authors. This table has 85,000 to 100,000 distinct CDR3 sequences, 9.5% to 12% appearing once.

This sequence joins TRBV7-3 and TRBJ1-1; D gene unclear. This TCR was sampled from a man in his forties or fifties with alopecia areata. Some clones in this sample may be carry-over from other donors' samples. The specimen comprised whole blood, sampled in connection with sensitization to the hapten diphenylcyclopropenone (DPC). The CDR3 sequence: CASILGRIEAFF. The CDR3 DNA reads as TGTGCCAGCATCCTAGGACGGATTGAAGCTTTCTTT.